A selection of T cell receptor beta chains follows, all from one sample in a study. One entry per CDR3 protein, called by TCRdb with MiXCR from the RT-PCR reads. The sample shows about 680,000 distinct CDR3 sequences, 13% to 15% of them seen only once. The sample taken for sequencing was memory CD4+ T cells from blood. Every receptor here comes from a female donor in good health, serving as a healthy control. CDR3s include the opening cysteine and the closing phenylalanine or tryptophan. The D gene is left open where the match is weak. Size tells how often a clone was seen (once, few, many) or the class of an expanded clone, and some rows leave it out.

size,J,V,D,CDR3,DNA
.,TRBJ1-3,TRBV5-8,TRBD1,CASSLDDRGLGNTIYF,TGTGCCAGCAGCTTGGACGACAGGGGGCTTGGAAACACCATATATTTT
few,TRBJ2-6,TRBV25-1,.,CASSKGTAGANVLTF,TGTGCCAGCAGTAAAGGGACTGCTGGGGCCAACGTCCTGACTTTC
few,TRBJ1-1,TRBV7-9,.,CASRGSGDTEAFF,TGTGCCAGCAGGGGTAGTGGCGACACTGAAGCTTTCTTT
many,TRBJ2-5,TRBV6-5,TRBD2,CASSPAELAGTYF,TGTGCCAGCAGCCCGGCCGAACTAGCGGGGACCTACTTC
few,TRBJ1-2,TRBV12-3/TRBV12-4,TRBD1,CASSFWAGGNYGYTF,TGTGCCAGCAGTTTCTGGGCAGGGGGGAACTATGGCTACACCTTC
.,TRBJ2-7,TRBV2,TRBD2,CASSGLAGGSYEQYF,TGTGCCAGCAGTGGACTAGCGGGGGGATCCTACGAGCAGTACTTC
few,TRBJ2-5,TRBV7-9,TRBD1,CASSRTQGFQETQYF,TGTGCCAGCAGCCGAACACAGGGGTTCCAAGAGACCCAGTACTTC
few,TRBJ1-2,TRBV30,TRBD1,CAWSRDRGHYGYTF,TGTGCCTGGAGTAGGGACAGGGGCCACTATGGCTACACCTTC
.,TRBJ2-1,TRBV15,TRBD2,CATSRDGLAGVNEQFF,TGTGCCACCAGCAGAGATGGCCTAGCGGGAGTCAATGAGCAGTTCTTC
.,TRBJ1-4,TRBV27,.,CASSLLGDIEEKLFF,TGTGCCAGCAGTTTATTGGGGGATATCGAAGAAAAACTGTTTTTT
.,TRBJ2-5,TRBV6-6,TRBD1,CASSRETGGVGETQYF,TGTGCCAGCAGTAGAGAAACAGGGGGAGTCGGGGAGACCCAGTACTTC
.,TRBJ2-7,TRBV9,.,CASSVAGTSYEQYF,TGTGCCAGCAGCGTAGCCGGGACTTCCTACGAGCAGTACTTC
few,TRBJ1-1,TRBV27,TRBD1,CASSRLPGQGSSEAFF,TGTGCCAGCAGTCGACTACCGGGACAGGGAAGCTCTGAAGCTTTCTTT
.,TRBJ1-4,TRBV27,.,CASSTAGLVFF,TGTGCCAGCAGTACCGCGGGTCTGGTGTTTTTT
.,TRBJ1-6,TRBV5-1,.,CASSGEGPPLHF,TGCGCCAGCAGCGGTGAGGGGCCACCCCTCCACTTT
.,TRBJ1-2,TRBV5-4,TRBD1,CASSTDRGAYGYTF,TGTGCCAGCAGCACGGACAGGGGGGCCTATGGCTACACCTTC
.,TRBJ1-5,TRBV14,.,CASSVDLENQPQHF,TGTGCCAGCAGCGTGGACCTAGAGAATCAGCCCCAGCATTTT
many,TRBJ2-1,TRBV7-3,TRBD2,CASSPGTSGHNEQFF,TGTGCCAGCAGCCCCGGGACTAGCGGCCACAATGAGCAGTTCTTC
few,TRBJ2-2,TRBV10-3,TRBD1,CAISESDRDTGELFF,TGTGCCATCAGTGAGTCCGACAGGGACACCGGGGAGCTGTTTTTT
few,TRBJ2-3,TRBV20-1,TRBD2,CSGTGLAGGPSWTDTQYF,TGCAGTGGGACGGGACTAGCGGGAGGGCCGAGTTGGACAGATACGCAGTATTTT
many,TRBJ1-2,TRBV4-3,.,CASSQDYRVSDYGYTF,TGCGCCAGCAGCCAAGATTATAGGGTTTCGGACTATGGCTACACCTTC
.,TRBJ1-1,TRBV5-1,.,CASSLLPGERENTEAFF,TGCGCCAGCAGCTTATTACCGGGGGAGAGGGAAAACACTGAAGCTTTCTTT
few,TRBJ1-3,TRBV12-3/TRBV12-4,TRBD1,CASSLAGQGAGNTIYF,TGTGCCAGCAGTTTAGCAGGACAGGGGGCCGGAAACACCATATATTTT
few,TRBJ2-1,TRBV19,TRBD1,CASSIIGRGRKDEQFF,TGTGCCAGTAGTATAATAGGCAGGGGGCGCAAGGATGAGCAGTTCTTC
.,TRBJ1-4,TRBV29-1,.,CSVPRGAGEKLFF,TGCAGCGTCCCGAGGGGGGCAGGAGAAAAACTGTTTTTT
many,TRBJ2-7,TRBV7-2,.,CASRSDSTSYEQYF,TGTGCCAGCAGGTCGGACTCGACCTCCTACGAGCAGTACTTC
few,TRBJ2-7,TRBV12-3/TRBV12-4,.,CASRKGVINSYEQYF,TGTGCCAGCAGGAAGGGCGTGATAAACTCCTACGAGCAGTACTTC
few,TRBJ2-7,TRBV20-1,TRBD2,CSATPSGPAYEQYF,TGCAGTGCTACCCCTAGCGGGCCGGCCTACGAGCAGTACTTC
many,TRBJ2-1,TRBV3-1,TRBD2,CASSLYRLANEQFF,TGTGCCAGCAGCCTCTATCGACTAGCCAATGAGCAGTTCTTC
.,TRBJ1-5,TRBV28,.,CASSAPGGGQPQHF,TGTGCCAGCAGTGCTCCGGGGGGGGGTCAGCCCCAGCATTTT
.,TRBJ1-1,TRBV7-9,.,CASSLAVGAEAFF,TGTGCCAGCAGCTTAGCCGTTGGCGCTGAAGCTTTCTTT
many,TRBJ2-3,TRBV10-3,.,CAISPQFDTDTQYF,TGTGCCATCAGTCCTCAATTCGACACAGATACGCAGTATTTT
many,TRBJ1-1,TRBV7-9,.,CASSLGAENTEAFF,TGTGCCAGCAGCTTAGGGGCAGAGAACACTGAAGCTTTCTTT
.,TRBJ2-7,TRBV3-1,.,CASSRQGGKPSYEQYF,TGTGCCAGCAGCCGCCAGGGGGGAAAACCTTCCTACGAGCAGTACTTC
many,TRBJ1-1,TRBV28,.,CASGRLQDVTEAFF,TGTGCCAGCGGACGGTTACAGGACGTCACTGAAGCTTTCTTT
few,TRBJ2-3,TRBV10-3,TRBD1,CAISQQGDTQYF,TGTGCCATCAGTCAACAGGGGGATACGCAGTATTTT
.,TRBJ1-6,TRBV9,.,CASSVDPGLDSPLHF,TGTGCCAGCAGCGTCGACCCCGGGCTGGATTCACCCCTCCACTTT
.,TRBJ2-7,TRBV5-1,.,CASSPLSDYSYEQYF,TGCGCCAGCAGCCCCCTGTCCGACTACTCTTACGAGCAGTACTTC
many,TRBJ2-7,TRBV7-2,.,CASSLTQFSFYEQYF,TGTGCCAGCAGCCTTACCCAATTCAGCTTCTACGAGCAGTACTTC